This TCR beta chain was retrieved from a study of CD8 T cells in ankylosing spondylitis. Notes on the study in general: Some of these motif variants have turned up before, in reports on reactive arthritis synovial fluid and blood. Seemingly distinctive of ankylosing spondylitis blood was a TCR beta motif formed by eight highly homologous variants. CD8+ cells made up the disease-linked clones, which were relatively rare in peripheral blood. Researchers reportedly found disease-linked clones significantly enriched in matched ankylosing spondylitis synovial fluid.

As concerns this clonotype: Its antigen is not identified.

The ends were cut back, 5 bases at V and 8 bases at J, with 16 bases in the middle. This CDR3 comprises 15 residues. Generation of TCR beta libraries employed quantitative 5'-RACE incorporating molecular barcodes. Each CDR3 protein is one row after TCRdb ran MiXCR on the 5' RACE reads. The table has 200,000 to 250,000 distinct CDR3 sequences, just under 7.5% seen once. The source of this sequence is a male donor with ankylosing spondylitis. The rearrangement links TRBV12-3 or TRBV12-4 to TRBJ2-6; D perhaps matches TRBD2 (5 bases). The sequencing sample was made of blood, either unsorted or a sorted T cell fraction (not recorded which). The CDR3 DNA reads TGTGCCAGCAGTACACCCGGGGTCTGGACCAACGTCCTGACTTTC. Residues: CASSTPGVWTNVLTF.